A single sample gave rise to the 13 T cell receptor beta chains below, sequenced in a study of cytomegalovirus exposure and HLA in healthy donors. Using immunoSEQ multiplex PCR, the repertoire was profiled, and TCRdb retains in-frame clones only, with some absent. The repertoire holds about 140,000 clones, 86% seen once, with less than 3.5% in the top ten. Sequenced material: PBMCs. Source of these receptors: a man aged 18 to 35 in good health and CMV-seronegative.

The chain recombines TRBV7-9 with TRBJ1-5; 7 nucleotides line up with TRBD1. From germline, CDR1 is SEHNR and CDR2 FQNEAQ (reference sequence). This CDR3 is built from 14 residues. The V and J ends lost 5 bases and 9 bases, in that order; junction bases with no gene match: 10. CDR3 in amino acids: CASSEQGSGRPQHF. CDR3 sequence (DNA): TGTGCCAGCAGCGAACAGGGGTCAGGTCGGCCCCAGCATTTT.

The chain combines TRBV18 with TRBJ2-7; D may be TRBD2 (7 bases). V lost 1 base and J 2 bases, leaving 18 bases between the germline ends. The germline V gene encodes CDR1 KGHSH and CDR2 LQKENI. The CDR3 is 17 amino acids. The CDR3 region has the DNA TGTGCCAGCTCACCACAGAGAGTTGGGAGGGACACCTACGAGCAGTACTTC. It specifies CASSPQRVGRDTYEQYF.

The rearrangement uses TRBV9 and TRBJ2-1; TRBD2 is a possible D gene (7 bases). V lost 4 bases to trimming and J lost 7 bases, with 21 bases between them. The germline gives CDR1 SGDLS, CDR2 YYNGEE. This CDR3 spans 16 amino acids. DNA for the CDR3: TGTGCCAGCAGCCCAGGCCCGGCAAGGGGGGGGAATGAGCAGTTCTTC. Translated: CASSPGPARGGNEQFF.

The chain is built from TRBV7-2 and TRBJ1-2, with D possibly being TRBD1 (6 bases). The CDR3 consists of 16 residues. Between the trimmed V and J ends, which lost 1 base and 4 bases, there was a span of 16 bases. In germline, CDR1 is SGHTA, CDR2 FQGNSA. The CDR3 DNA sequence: TGTGCCAGCAGCTTAGAACAGGGTCCCTCCACCTATGGCTACACCTTC. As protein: CASSLEQGPSTYGYTF.

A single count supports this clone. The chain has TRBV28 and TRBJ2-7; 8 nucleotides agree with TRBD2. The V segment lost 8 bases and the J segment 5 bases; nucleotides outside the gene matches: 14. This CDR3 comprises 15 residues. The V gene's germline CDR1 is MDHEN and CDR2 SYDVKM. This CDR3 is CASDSMGGRSHEQYF. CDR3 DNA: TGTGCCAGCGACTCGATGGGCGGGAGGTCACACGAGCAGTACTTC.

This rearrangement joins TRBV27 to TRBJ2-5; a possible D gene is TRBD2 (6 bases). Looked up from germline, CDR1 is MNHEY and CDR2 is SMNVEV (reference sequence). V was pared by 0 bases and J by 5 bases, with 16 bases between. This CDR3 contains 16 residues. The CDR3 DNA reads TGTGCCAGCAGTTTATCGGTCCCAGCGGGCGCTGAGACCCAGTACTTC. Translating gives CASSLSVPAGAETQYF.

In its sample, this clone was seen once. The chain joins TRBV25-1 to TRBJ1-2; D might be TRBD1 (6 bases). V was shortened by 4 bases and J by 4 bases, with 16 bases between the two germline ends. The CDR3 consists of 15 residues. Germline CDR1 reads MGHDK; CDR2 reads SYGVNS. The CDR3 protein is CASSASGALGYGYTF. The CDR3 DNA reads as TGTGCCAGCAGTGCCTCAGGGGCGCTTGGCTATGGCTACACCTTC.

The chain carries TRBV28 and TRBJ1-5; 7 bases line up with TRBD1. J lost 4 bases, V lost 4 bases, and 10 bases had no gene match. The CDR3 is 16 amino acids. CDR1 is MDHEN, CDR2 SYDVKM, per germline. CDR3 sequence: CASSYHRGSGNQPQHF. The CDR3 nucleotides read TGTGCCAGCAGTTACCACAGGGGAAGCGGTAATCAGCCCCAGCATTTT.

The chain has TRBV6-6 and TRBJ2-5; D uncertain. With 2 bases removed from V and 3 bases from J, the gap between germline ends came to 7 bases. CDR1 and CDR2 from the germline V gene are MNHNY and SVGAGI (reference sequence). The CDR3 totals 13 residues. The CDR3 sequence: CASSYALEETQYF. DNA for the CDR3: TGTGCCAGCAGTTACGCCCTAGAAGAGACCCAGTACTTC.

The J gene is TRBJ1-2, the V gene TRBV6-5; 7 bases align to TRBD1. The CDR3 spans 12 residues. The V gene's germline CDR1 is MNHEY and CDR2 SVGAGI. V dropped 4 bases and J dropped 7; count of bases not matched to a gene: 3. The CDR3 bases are TGTGCCAGCAGTTCCGACAGGGCTGGCTACACCTTC. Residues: CASSSDRAGYTF.

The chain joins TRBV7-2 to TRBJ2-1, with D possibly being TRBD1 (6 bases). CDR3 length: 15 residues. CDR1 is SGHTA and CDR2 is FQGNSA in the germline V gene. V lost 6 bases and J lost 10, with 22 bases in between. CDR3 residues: CASSYQGSTSREQFF. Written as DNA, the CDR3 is TGTGCCAGCAGTTATCAGGGGAGCACGTCGAGGGAGCAGTTCTTC.

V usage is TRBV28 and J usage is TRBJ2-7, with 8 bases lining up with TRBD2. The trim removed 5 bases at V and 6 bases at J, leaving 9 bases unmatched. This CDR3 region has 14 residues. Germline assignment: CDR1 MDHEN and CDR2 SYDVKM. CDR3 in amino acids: CASSPTRGGLEQYF. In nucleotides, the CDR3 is TGTGCCAGCAGTCCCACTCGGGGGGGGCTCGAGCAGTACTTC.

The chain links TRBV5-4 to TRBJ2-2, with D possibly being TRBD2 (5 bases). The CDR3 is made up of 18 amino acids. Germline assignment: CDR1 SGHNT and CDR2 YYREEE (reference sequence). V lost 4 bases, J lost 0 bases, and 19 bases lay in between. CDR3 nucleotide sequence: TGTGCCAGCAGCCCCCAAGGGTATGGGAGTTCGAACACCGGGGAGCTGTTTTTT. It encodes CASSPQGYGSSNTGELFF. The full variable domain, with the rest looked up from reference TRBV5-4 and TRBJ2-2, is ETGVTQSPTHLIKTRGQQVTLRCSSQSGHNTVSWYQQALGQGPQFIFQYYREEENGRGNFPPRFSGLQFPNYSSELNVNALELDDSALYLCASSPQGYGSSNTGELFFGEGSRLTVL.